This TCR beta chain was recovered during a study of radiotherapy plus CTLA-4 blockade in lung cancer. Study-level results: In blood, tumor-derived TCR clones expanded after radiotherapy plus ipilimumab.

This table comes from immunoSEQ multiplex PCR, and its TCRdb copy is limited to in-frame clones, with some not included. The sample consists of 40,000 to 50,000 clones, around 73% of them appearing once. To note about this clone: What it recognizes is unknown.

Germline V lookup: CDR1 SGHRS, CDR2 YFSETQ. V was shortened by 4 bases and J by 5 bases, with 16 bases between the two germline ends. The CDR3 spans 14 residues. This TCR derives from a human donor with non-small cell lung cancer who had a complete response to radiotherapy plus ipilimumab. The chain employs TRBV5-1 and TRBJ2-7; possibly TRBD2 for D (6 bases). The sample was peripheral blood, taken from a patient treated with radiotherapy plus ipilimumab. This CDR3 is CASSTPGTGDEQYF. The DNA for the CDR3 is TGCGCCAGCAGCACCCCCGGGACGGGGGACGAGCAGTACTTC.